This note documents a single T cell receptor (beta chain) sequence. A much larger clone lies a single base off, so this may be a read error. TCRbeta library construction was performed incorporating unique molecular identifiers. TCRdb ran MiXCR on the PCR reads and lists one entry per CDR3 protein. The sample contains hundreds of thousands of distinct CDR3 sequences, approximately 17% of which appear only once. These data belong to a study of T-cell reconstitution after alpha-beta-depleted transplantation in children. The sequence derives from a human donor who donated a stem cell graft to a child with acute myeloid leukemia. Sequences were derived from PBMCs from the stem cell graft donor, sampled from the stem cell graft.

The CDR3 protein is CASSQGQGARETQYF. CDR3 DNA sequence: TGCGCCAGCAGCCAAGGACAGGGGGCTAGAGAGACCCAGTACTTC. This rearrangement joins TRBV4-1 to TRBJ2-5, with 10 nucleotides matching TRBD1. Unmatched junction bases numbered 3, after V lost 1 base and J lost 4 bases. The CDR3 extends over 15 amino acids. Germline V gene data show CDR1 as MGHRA and CDR2 as YSYEKL.